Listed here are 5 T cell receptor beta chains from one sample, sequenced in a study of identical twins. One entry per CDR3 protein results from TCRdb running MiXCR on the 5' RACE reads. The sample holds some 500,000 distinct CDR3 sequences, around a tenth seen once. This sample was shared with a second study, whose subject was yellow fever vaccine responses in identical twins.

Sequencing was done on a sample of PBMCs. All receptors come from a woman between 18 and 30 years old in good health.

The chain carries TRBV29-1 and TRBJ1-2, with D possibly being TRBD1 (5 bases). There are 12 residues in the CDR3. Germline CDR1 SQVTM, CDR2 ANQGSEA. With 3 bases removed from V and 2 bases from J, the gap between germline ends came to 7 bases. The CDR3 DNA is TGCAGCGTTGAGGGGGAGAACTATGGCTACACCTTC. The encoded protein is CSVEGENYGYTF.

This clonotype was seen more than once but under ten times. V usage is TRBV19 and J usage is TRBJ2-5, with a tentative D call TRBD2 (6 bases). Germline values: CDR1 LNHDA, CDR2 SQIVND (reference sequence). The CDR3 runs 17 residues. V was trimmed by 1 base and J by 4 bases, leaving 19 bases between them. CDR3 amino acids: CASSIGGGGVRGETQYF. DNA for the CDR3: TGTGCCAGTAGTATAGGTGGTGGAGGGGTCAGAGGAGAGACCCAGTACTTC.

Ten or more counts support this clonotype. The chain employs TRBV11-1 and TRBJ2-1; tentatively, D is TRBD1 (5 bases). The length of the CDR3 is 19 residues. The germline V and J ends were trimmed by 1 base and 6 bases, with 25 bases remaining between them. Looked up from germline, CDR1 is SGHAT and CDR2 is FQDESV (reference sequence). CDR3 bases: TGTGCCAGCAGCTTAGGGCGATGGGCAGGGCTTGGGAAGGGCAATGAGCAGTTCTTC. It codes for CASSLGRWAGLGKGNEQFF.

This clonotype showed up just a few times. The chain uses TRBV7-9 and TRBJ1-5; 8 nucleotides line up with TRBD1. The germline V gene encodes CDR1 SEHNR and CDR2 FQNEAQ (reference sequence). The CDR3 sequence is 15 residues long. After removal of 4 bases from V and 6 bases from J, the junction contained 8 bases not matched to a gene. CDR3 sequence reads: CASSSDQGALQPQHF. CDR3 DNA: TGTGCCAGCAGCTCGGACCAGGGGGCGCTTCAGCCCCAGCATTTT. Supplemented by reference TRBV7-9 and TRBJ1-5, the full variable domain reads DTGVSQNPRHKITKRGQNVTFRCDPISEHNRLYWYRQTLGQGPEFLTYFQNEAQLEKSRLLSDRFSAERPKGSFSTLEIQRTEQGDSAMYLCASSSDQGALQPQHFGDGTRLSIL.

As DNA, the CDR3 is TGTGCCAGCAATCCTAGCGAGGTCTACAATGAGCAGTTCTTC. It yields the protein CASNPSEVYNEQFF. The V gene is TRBV2, the J gene TRBJ2-1; a weak D match, TRBD2 (6 bases). Germline-derived CDR1 and CDR2 are SNHLY and FYNNEI. V lost 7 bases to trimming and J lost 3 bases, with 13 bases between them. This CDR3 comprises 14 residues.